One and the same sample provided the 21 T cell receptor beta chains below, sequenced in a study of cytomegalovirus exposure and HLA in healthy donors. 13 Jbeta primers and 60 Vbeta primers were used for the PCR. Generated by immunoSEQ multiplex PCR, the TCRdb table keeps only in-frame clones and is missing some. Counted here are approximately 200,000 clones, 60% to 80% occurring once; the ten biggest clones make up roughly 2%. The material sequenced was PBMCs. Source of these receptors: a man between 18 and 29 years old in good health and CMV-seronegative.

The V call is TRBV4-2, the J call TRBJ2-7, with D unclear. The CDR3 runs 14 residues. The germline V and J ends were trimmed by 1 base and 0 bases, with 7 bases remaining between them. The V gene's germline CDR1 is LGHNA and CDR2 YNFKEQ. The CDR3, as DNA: TGTGCCAGCAGCCAAGTGGCCGACTCCTACGAGCAGTACTTC. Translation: CASSQVADSYEQYF.

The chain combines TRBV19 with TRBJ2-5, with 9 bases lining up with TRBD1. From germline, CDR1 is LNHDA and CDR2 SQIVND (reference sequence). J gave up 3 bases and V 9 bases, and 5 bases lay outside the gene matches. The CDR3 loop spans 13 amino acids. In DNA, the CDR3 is TGTGCCAGCGAAAGACAGGGGGAAGAGACCCAGTACTTC. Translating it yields CASERQGEETQYF.

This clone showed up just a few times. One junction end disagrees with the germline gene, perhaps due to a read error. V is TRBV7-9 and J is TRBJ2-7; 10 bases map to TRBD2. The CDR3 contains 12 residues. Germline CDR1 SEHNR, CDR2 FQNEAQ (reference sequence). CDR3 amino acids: CSSSSLAGAQYF. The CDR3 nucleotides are TGTTCCAGCAGCTCGCTAGCGGGAGCCCAGTACTTC.

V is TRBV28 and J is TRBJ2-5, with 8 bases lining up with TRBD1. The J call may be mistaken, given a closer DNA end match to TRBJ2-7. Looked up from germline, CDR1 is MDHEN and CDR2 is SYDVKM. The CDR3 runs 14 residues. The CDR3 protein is CASSYGQGVGEQYF. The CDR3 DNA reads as TGTGCCAGCAGTTACGGACAGGGTGTAGGCGAGCAGTACTTC.

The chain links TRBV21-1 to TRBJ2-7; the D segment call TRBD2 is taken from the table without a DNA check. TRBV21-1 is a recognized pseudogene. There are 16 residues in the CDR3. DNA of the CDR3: TGTGCCAGCAGATGGCGGCTAGCGGGAGAATTCTACGAGCAGTACTTC. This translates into CASRWRLAGEFYEQYF.

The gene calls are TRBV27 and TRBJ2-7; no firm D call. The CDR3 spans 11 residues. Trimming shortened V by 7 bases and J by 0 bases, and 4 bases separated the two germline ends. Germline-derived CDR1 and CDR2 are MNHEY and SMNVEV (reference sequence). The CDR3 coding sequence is TGTGCCAGCACCGGCTCCTACGAGCAGTACTTC. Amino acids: CASTGSYEQYF.

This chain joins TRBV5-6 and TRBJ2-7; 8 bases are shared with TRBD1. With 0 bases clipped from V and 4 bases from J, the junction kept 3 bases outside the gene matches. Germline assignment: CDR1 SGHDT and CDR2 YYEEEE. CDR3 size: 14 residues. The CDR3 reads CASSLGQGNYEQYF. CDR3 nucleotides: TGTGCCAGCAGCTTGGGACAGGGGAATTACGAGCAGTACTTC.

CDR3 DNA: TGCGCCAGCAGCTTGGGTGGCATGTCGGGATACGAGCAGTACTTC. Translating it yields CASSLGGMSGYEQYF. V gene TRBV5-1 combines with J gene TRBJ2-7; a weak D match, TRBD2 (5 bases). Germline assignment: CDR1 SGHRS and CDR2 YFSETQ. The germline V and J ends were trimmed by 0 bases and 4 bases, with 14 bases remaining between them. This CDR3 is built from 15 residues.

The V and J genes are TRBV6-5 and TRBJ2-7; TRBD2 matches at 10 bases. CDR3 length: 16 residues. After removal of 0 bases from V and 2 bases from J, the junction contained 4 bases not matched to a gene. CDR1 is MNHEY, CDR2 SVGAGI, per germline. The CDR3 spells CASSYSQLAGAYEQYF. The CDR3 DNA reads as TGTGCCAGCAGTTACTCCCAGCTAGCGGGAGCCTACGAGCAGTACTTC.

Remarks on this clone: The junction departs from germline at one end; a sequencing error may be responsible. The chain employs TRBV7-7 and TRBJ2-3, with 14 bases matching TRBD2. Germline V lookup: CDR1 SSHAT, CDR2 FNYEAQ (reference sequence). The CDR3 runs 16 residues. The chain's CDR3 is CASSLGTSGGADTQYF. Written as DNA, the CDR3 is TGTGCTAGCAGCTTAGGGACTAGCGGGGGCGCAGATACGCAGTATTTT.

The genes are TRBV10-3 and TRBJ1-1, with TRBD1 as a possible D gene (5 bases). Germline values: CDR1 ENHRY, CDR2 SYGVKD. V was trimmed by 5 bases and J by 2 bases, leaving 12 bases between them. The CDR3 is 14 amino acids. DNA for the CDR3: TGTGCCATCAGTAAACAGGTCGGAAACACTGAAGCTTTCTTT. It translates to CAISKQVGNTEAFF.

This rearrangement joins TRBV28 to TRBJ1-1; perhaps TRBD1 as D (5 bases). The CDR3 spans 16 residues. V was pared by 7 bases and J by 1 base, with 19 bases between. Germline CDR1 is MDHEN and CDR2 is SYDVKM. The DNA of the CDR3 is TGTGCCAGCACTAAGAAGGCGGGGCCGGGGAACACTGAAGCTTTCTTT. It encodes CASTKKAGPGNTEAFF.

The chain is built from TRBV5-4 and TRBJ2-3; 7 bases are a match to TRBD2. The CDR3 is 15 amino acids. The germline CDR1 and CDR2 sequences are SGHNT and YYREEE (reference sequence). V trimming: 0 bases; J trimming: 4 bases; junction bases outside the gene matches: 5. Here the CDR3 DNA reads TGTGCCAGCAGCTTGGCGGGGGGTAGTCCAGATACGCAGTATTTT. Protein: CASSLAGGSPDTQYF.

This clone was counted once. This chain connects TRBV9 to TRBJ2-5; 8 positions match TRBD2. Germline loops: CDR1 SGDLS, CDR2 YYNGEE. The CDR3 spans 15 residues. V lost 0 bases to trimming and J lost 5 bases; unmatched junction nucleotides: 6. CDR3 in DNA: TGTGCCAGCAGCGTAGCTACGGGGGGGTGGGAGACCCAGTACTTC. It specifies CASSVATGGWETQYF.

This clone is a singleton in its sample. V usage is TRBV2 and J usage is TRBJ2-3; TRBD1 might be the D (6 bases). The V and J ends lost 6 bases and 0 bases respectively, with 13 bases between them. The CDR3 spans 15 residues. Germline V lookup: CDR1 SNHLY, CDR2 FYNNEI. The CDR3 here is CASSQGGISTDTQYF. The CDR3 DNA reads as TGTGCCAGCAGCCAAGGGGGTATTAGCACAGATACGCAGTATTTT.

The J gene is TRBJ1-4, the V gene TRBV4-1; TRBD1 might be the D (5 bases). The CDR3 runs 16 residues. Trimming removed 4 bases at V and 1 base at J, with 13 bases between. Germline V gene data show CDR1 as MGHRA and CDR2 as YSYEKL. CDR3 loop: CASSPQGTQTNEKLFF. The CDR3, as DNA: TGCGCCAGCAGCCCGCAGGGCACACAAACTAATGAAAAACTGTTTTTT.

CDR3 sequence reads: CASSSTGTSGRQEQYF. Written as DNA, the CDR3 is TGTGCCAGCAGCTCGACTGGGACTAGCGGGAGGCAGGAGCAGTACTTC. The chain links TRBV5-6 to TRBJ2-7, with 15 bases lining up with TRBD2. The germline V gene encodes CDR1 SGHDT and CDR2 YYEEEE. This CDR3 is built from 16 residues. J was trimmed by 7 bases and V by 3 bases; bases with no gene match: 8. The whole variable domain, filled in from reference TRBV5-6 and TRBJ2-7, reads DAGVTQSPTHLIKTRGQQVTLRCSPKSGHDTVSWYQQALGQGPQFIFQYYEEEERQRGNFPDRFSGHQFPNYSSELNVNALLLGDSALYLCASSSTGTSGRQEQYFGPGTRLTVT.

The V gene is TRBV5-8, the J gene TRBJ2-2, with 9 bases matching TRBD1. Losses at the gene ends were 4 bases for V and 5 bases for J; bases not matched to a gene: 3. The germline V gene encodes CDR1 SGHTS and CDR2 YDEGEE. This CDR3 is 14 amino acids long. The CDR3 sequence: CASSPGTGTGELFF. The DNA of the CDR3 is TGTGCCAGCAGCCCGGGGACAGGGACCGGGGAGCTGTTTTTT.

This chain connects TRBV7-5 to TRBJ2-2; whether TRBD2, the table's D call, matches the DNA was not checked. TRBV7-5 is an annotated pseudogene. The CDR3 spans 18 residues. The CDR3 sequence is CARSLNEFRHSNTGELFF. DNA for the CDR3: TGTGCCAGAAGCTTAAATGAGTTTCGCCACTCGAACACCGGGGAGCTGTTTTTT.

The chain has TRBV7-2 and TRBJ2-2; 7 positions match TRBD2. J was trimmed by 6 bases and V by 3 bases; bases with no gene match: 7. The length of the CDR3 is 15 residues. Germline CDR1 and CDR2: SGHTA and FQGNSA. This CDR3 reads CASSFRGLTPGELFF. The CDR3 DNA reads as TGTGCCAGCAGCTTCCGGGGACTAACTCCCGGGGAGCTGTTTTTT.

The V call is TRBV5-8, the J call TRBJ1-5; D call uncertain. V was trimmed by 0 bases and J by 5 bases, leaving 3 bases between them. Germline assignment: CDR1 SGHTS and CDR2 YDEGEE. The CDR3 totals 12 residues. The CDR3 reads CASSLGHQPQHF. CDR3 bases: TGTGCCAGCAGCTTGGGGCATCAGCCCCAGCATTTT.